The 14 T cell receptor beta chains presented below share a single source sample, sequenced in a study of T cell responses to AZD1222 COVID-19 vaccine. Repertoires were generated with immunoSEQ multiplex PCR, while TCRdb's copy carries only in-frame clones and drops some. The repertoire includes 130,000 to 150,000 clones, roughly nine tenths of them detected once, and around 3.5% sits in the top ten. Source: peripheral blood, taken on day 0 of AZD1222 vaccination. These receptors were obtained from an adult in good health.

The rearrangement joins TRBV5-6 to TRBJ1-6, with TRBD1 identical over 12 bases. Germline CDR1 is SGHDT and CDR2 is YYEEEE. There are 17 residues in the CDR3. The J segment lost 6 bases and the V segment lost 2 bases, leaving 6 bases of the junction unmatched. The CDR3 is CASSLRKGQGANSPLHF. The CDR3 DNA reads TGTGCCAGCAGCTTACGTAAGGGACAGGGGGCTAATTCACCCCTCCACTTT.

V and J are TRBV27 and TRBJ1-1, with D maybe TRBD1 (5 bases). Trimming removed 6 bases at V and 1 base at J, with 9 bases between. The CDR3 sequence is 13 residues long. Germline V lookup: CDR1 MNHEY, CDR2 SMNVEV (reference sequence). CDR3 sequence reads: CASRIGENTEAFF. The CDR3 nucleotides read TGTGCCAGCAGAATAGGGGAGAACACTGAAGCTTTCTTT.

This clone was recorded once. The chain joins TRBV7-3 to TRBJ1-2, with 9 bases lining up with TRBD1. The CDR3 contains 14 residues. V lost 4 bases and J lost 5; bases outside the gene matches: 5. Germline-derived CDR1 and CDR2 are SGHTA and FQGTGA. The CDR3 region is CASSSTGGAYGYTF. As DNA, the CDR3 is TGTGCCAGCAGCTCAACAGGGGGCGCTTATGGCTACACCTTC.

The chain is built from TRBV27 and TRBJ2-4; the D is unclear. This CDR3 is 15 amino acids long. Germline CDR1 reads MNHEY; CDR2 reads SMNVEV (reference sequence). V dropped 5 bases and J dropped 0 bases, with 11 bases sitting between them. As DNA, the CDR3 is TGTGCCAGCAGTGCAAACGGCGTAGCCAAAAACATTCAGTACTTC. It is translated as CASSANGVAKNIQYF.

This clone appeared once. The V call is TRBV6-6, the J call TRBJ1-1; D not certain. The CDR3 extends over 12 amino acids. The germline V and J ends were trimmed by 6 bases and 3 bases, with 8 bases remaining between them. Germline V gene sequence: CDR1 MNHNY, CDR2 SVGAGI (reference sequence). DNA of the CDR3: TGTGCCAGCAGCCGTGTAGACACTGAAGCTTTCTTT. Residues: CASSRVDTEAFF.

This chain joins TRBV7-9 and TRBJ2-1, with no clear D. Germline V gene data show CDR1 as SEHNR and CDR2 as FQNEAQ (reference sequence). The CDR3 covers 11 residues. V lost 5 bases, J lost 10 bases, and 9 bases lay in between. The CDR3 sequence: CASSGRDEQFF. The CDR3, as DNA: TGTGCCAGCAGCGGACGCGACGAGCAGTTCTTC. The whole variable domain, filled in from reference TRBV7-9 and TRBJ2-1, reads DTGVSQNPRHKITKRGQNVTFRCDPISEHNRLYWYRQTLGQGPEFLTYFQNEAQLEKSRLLSDRFSAERPKGSFSTLEIQRTEQGDSAMYLCASSGRDEQFFGPGTRLTVL.

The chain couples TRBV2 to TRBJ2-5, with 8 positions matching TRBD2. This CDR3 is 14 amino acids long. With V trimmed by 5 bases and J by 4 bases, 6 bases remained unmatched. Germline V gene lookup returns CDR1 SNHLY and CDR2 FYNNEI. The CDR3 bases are TGTGCCAGCAGTCAGGGACTAGTAGCAGAGACCCAGTACTTC. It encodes CASSQGLVAETQYF.

CDR3 in DNA: TGTGCCAGCAGCTCCGAGAACCTCTATGGCTACACCTTC. Its protein product is CASSSENLYGYTF. The genes are TRBV11-3 and TRBJ1-2; D is unresolved. From germline, CDR1 is SGHNT and CDR2 YENEEA. CDR3 length: 13 residues. V shed 4 bases and J shed 4 bases, with 10 bases lying between them.

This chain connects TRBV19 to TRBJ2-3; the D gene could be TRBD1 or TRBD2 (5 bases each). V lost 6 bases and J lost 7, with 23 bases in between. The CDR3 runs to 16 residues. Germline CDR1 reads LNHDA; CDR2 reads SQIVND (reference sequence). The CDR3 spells CASSDLRDAGRHTQYF. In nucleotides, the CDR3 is TGTGCCAGTAGCGACTTACGGGACGCTGGCCGTCATACGCAGTATTTT.

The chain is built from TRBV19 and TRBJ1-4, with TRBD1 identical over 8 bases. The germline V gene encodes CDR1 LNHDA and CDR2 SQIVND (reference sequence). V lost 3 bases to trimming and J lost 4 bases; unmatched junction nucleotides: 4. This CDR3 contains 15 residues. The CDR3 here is CASSITGQGNEKLFF. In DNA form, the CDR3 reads TGTGCCAGTAGTATCACAGGACAGGGTAATGAAAAACTGTTTTTT.

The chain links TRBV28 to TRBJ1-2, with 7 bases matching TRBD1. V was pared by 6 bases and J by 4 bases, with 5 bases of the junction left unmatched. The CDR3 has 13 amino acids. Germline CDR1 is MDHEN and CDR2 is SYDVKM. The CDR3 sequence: CASSQGQIYGYTF. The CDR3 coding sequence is TGTGCCAGCAGCCAGGGACAGATCTATGGCTACACCTTC.

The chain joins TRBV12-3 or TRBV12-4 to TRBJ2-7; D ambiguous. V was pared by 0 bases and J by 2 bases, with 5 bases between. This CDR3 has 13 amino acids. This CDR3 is CASSLAPPYEQYF. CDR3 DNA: TGTGCCAGCAGTTTAGCGCCCCCCTACGAGCAGTACTTC.

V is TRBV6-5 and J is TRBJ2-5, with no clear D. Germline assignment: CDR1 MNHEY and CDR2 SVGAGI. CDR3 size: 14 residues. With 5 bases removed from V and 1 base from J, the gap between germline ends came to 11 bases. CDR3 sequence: CASSKVRSQETQYF. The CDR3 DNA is TGTGCCAGCAGTAAGGTTAGGAGCCAAGAGACCCAGTACTTC.

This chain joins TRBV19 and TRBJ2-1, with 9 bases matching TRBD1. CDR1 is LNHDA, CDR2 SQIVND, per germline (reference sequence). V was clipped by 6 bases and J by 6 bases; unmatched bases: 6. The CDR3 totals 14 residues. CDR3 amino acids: CASRRQGEANEQFF. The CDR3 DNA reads TGTGCCAGTAGACGACAGGGGGAAGCCAATGAGCAGTTCTTC.